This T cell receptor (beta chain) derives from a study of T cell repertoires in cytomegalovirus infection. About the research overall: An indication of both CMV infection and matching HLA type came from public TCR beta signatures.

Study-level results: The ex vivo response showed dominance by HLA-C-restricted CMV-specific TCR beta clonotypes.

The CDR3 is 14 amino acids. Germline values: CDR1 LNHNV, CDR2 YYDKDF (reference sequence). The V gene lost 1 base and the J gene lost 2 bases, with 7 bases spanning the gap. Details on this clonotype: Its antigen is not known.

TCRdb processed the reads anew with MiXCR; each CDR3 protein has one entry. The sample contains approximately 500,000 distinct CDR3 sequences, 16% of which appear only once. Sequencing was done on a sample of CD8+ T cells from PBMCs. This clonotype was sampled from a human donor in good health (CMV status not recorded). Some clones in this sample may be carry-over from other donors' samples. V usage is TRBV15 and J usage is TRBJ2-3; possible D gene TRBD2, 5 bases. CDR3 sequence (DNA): TGTGCCACCAGCAGAGCGGAGGACACAGATACGCAGTATTTT. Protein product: CATSRAEDTDTQYF.